The rows below give T cell receptor beta chains drawn from one sample of a study of blood T cell repertoires in COVID-19. Only in-frame clones appear in the TCRdb table, and some are missing; sequencing was by immunoSEQ multiplex PCR. The data contain about 110,000 clones, over 70% of them seen just once; the ten biggest clones take up around 6.7%. What was sequenced was peripheral blood. These receptors all stem from a woman between 45 and 65 years old with acute or convalescent COVID-19. Both conserved end residues are part of each CDR3. D genes are given only for firm matches. Clone size is stated in some rows and not others, as once, few, many or a class when expanded.

size: -; J: TRBJ2-1; D: TRBD2; V: TRBV30; CDR3: CAWERGGQNEQFF; DNA: TGTGCCTGGGAGCGGGGGGGCCAGAATGAGCAGTTCTTC
size: few; J: TRBJ1-5; D: TRBD1; V: TRBV28; CDR3: CASKGQGGLSNQPQHF; DNA: TGTGCCAGCAAGGGACAGGGTGGGTTAAGCAATCAGCCCCAGCATTTT
size: -; J: TRBJ2-2; D: TRBD2; V: TRBV7-3; CDR3: CASSYASGGPNTGELFF; DNA: TGTGCCAGCAGCTACGCTAGCGGGGGCCCGAACACCGGGGAGCTGTTTTTT
size: -; J: TRBJ1-2; D: -; V: TRBV5-6; CDR3: CASSLIAGLDYGYTF; DNA: TGTGCCAGCAGCTTGATAGCTGGGTTGGACTATGGCTACACCTTC
size: once; J: TRBJ2-2; D: -; V: TRBV28; CDR3: CASETGNTGELFF; DNA: TGTGCCAGCGAGACAGGGAACACCGGGGAGCTGTTTTTT
size: -; J: TRBJ2-7; D: TRBD1; V: TRBV5-1; CDR3: CASSNGDRDSYEQYF; DNA: TGCGCCAGCAGCAACGGGGACAGAGACTCCTACGAGCAGTACTTC
size: -; J: TRBJ2-5; D: -; V: TRBV2; CDR3: CASSDFAGATQYF; DNA: TGTGCCAGCAGTGATTTCGCAGGGGCGACCCAGTACTTC
size: -; J: TRBJ2-7; D: -; V: TRBV12-3/TRBV12-4; CDR3: CASSFNGDEQYF; DNA: TGTGCCAGCAGTTTTAACGGGGACGAGCAGTACTTC
size: -; J: TRBJ1-4; D: -; V: TRBV5-8; CDR3: CASSRDLPNEKLFF; DNA: TGTGCCAGCAGCAGGGACTTACCGAATGAAAAACTGTTTTTT
size: -; J: TRBJ2-3; D: TRBD2; V: TRBV10-1; CDR3: CASSDLAGGGDTQYF; DNA: TGCGCCAGCAGTGACCTAGCGGGGGGCGGAGATACGCAGTATTTT
size: -; J: TRBJ2-1; D: -; V: TRBV5-1; CDR3: CASSLVFGDEQFF; DNA: TGCGCCAGCAGCTTGGTTTTTGGAGATGAGCAGTTCTTC
size: -; J: TRBJ1-1; D: -; V: TRBV5-1; CDR3: CASSSLRGEAFF; DNA: TGCGCCAGCAGCTCCCTCAGGGGAGAAGCTTTCTTT
size: once; J: TRBJ2-5; D: TRBD1; V: TRBV19; CDR3: CASSSPGTAQETQYF; DNA: TGTGCCAGTAGTAGCCCAGGGACAGCCCAAGAGACCCAGTACTTC
size: few; J: TRBJ1-2; D: -; V: TRBV9; CDR3: CASSVEQGGRGYTF; DNA: TGTGCCAGCAGCGTAGAACAGGGTGGAAGAGGCTACACCTTC
size: once; J: TRBJ1-3; D: -; V: TRBV5-1; CDR3: CASSLSGLSGNTIYF; DNA: TGCGCCAGCAGCTTATCAGGTCTCTCTGGAAACACCATATATTTT
size: -; J: TRBJ2-3; D: -; V: TRBV2; CDR3: CASKGGTGDTQYF; DNA: TGTGCCAGCAAAGGGGGTACGGGAGATACGCAGTATTTT